A single sample is the source of the 2 T cell receptor beta chains below, sequenced in a study of naive and memory T cell subsets. Notes on the study in general: Possibly reflecting memory cells re-expressing CD45RA, a few larger clonotypes occurred in naive repertoires, especially CD8.

These TCRs' antigens remain unknown. Two oligonucleotides, mixed equimolar, formed the beta constant-region primer covering TRBC1 and TRBC2. The ligated cDNA underwent four PCR rounds using SP2 and nested alpha and beta constant-region primers. MiXCR, applied by TCRdb to the UMI-ligation and nested PCR reads, yields one record per CDR3 protein. The sample comprises fewer than 150,000 distinct CDR3 sequences, approximately 18% of which are singletons, and approximately 0.63% rests with the top ten. The sequencing input was naive CD8+ T cells from blood. The receptors derive from a human donor in good health.

In this sample, this clonotype turned up a few times. The chain combines TRBV10-3 with TRBJ1-2, with D possibly matching TRBD1 (6 bases). V lost 8 bases and J lost 3, with 13 bases in between. CDR1 ENHRY and CDR2 SYGVKD come from the germline V gene. The CDR3 consists of 13 residues. CDR3 residues: CAIGGGTDYGYTF. For the CDR3, the DNA is TGTGCCATCGGAGGGGGGACGGACTATGGCTACACCTTC.

This clonotype was detected a few times. The V gene is TRBV9, the J gene TRBJ2-2; TRBD1 matches 8 bases. V was pared by 3 bases and J by 6 bases, with 7 bases of the junction left unmatched. The CDR3 contains 15 residues. Germline assignment: CDR1 SGDLS and CDR2 YYNGEE. The CDR3 DNA sequence: TGTGCCAGCAGCGCCCGACAGGGGATGGCCGGGGAGCTGTTTTTT. It translates to CASSARQGMAGELFF.